Many counts were recorded for the clone carrying this TCR beta chain. Its antigen is unidentified. The TCR beta CDR3 regions underwent amplification using RNA transcripts as the source. HTBI primers were the set used in a first-round RT-PCR of the TCR CDR3. Each CDR3 protein is one row after TCRdb ran MiXCR on the multiplex PCR reads. The data show fewer than 350,000 distinct CDR3 sequences, 13% seen once. This specimen comes from a study of T cells in Graves' hyperthyroidism and ophthalmopathy. Across the study: Peripheral blood was acquired at first diagnosis, ahead of any therapy whatsoever. The study, taken as a whole, reports: Most clonotypes that expanded in the thyroid above 0.001 also showed up in blood.

Germline V gene sequence: CDR1 MDHEN, CDR2 SYDVKM. V dropped 9 bases and J dropped 5 bases, with 19 bases sitting between them. The CDR3 sequence is 14 residues long. Each patient was aged 18 to 65 and had newly diagnosed hyperthyroidism of under 2 months' duration. The study collected blood at first hyperthyroidism diagnosis, before any ophthalmopathy symptoms arose. This chain connects TRBV28 to TRBJ1-1; D not certain. Sequencing was done on a sample of blood. This clonotype was sampled from a woman younger than 45 with Graves' hyperthyroidism that later progressed to Graves' ophthalmopathy. CDR3 amino acids: CASLGGREVTEAFF. The CDR3 bases are TGTGCCAGTTTGGGCGGCAGAGAGGTTACTGAAGCTTTCTTT.